The sequence of this T cell receptor (beta chain) was determined in a study of T cells expressing NK-cell markers. The cDNA for TCR beta came from 5'RACE template switching with UMIs. TCRdb derives one entry per CDR3 protein from the 5' RACE reads, leaving out DNA. Its table lists roughly 420,000 distinct CDR3 sequences. Remarks on this clonotype: Its antigen is not identified.

The CDR3 is 15 amino acids. Germline assignment: CDR1 SEHNR and CDR2 FQNEAQ (reference sequence). General study findings and limits: The contribution of dominant NKG2C+ clonotypes to CD8+ T cells in roughly six donors was roughly 1.0-7.5%. It is unclear if expanded NKG2C-expressing clones target HCMV antigens.

The sequence came from a woman between 18 and 75 years old in good health. The chain couples TRBV7-9 to TRBJ2-1; TCRdb's D call of TRBD1 is untestable without DNA. The sequencing sample was made of blood T cells: a sorted CD56 or NKG2C T cell subset, CD4+ or CD8+ T cells, or bulk PBMC T cells (not recorded which). The CDR3 sequence is CASSLYRGTDNEQFF.